Listed below are T cell receptor beta chains from one sample, sequenced in a study of blood T cell repertoires in COVID-19. Only in-frame clones appear in the TCRdb table, and some are missing; sequencing was by immunoSEQ multiplex PCR. The sample has about 240,000 clones, roughly four fifths seen once. Input material: peripheral blood. These receptors were obtained from a woman of 80 years or more with COVID-19, enrolled during active disease. CDR3s include the opening cysteine and the closing phenylalanine or tryptophan. D genes are given only for firm matches. Size is stated for part of the rows, as once, few or many counts, or as a class when the clone is expanded.

j_gene: TRBJ2-5
abundance: NA
d_gene: TRBD1
v_gene: TRBV24-1
CDR3nt: TGTGCCACCAGTGAGGGACAGGGAAGCGGAGAGACCCAGTACTTC
CDR3aa: CATSEGQGSGETQYF

j_gene: TRBJ1-1
abundance: NA
d_gene: TRBD1
v_gene: TRBV18
CDR3nt: TGTGCCAGCTCACTCCCGGACAGGGCGAACACTGAAGCTTTCTTT
CDR3aa: CASSLPDRANTEAFF

j_gene: TRBJ2-7
abundance: NA
d_gene: NA
v_gene: TRBV5-5
CDR3nt: TGTGCCAGCAGCTGGGCCGGACAGACCTCCTACGAGCAGTACTTC
CDR3aa: CASSWAGQTSYEQYF

j_gene: TRBJ1-1
abundance: NA
d_gene: NA
v_gene: TRBV11-2
CDR3nt: TGTGCCAGCAGCACCCGGGACTCGGAGGAGACTGAAGCTTTCTTT
CDR3aa: CASSTRDSEETEAFF

j_gene: TRBJ1-1
abundance: once
d_gene: NA
v_gene: TRBV18
CDR3nt: TGTGCCAGCTCACCACCTATAGGGGTGAGCACTGAAGCTTTCTTT
CDR3aa: CASSPPIGVSTEAFF

j_gene: TRBJ1-1
abundance: NA
d_gene: TRBD1
v_gene: TRBV6-4
CDR3nt: TGTGCCAGCAGCCGACAGGGCCGGGACACTGAAGCTTTCTTT
CDR3aa: CASSRQGRDTEAFF

j_gene: TRBJ2-1
abundance: NA
d_gene: TRBD2
v_gene: TRBV4-1
CDR3nt: TGCGCCAGCAGCCAAGTGCGGCTAGCGGGAGGGCCGGTCTTC
CDR3aa: CASSQVRLAGGPVF

j_gene: TRBJ2-1
abundance: NA
d_gene: NA
v_gene: TRBV6-2/TRBV6-3
CDR3nt: TGTGCCAGCAGTTCCAGAAGGGGTGCGGATGAGCAGTTCTTC
CDR3aa: CASSSRRGADEQFF

j_gene: TRBJ2-7
abundance: NA
d_gene: TRBD1
v_gene: TRBV7-9
CDR3nt: TGTGCCAGCAGCCTGAGGACAGGGGGCTACGCCTACGAGCAGTACTTC
CDR3aa: CASSLRTGGYAYEQYF

j_gene: TRBJ2-5
abundance: NA
d_gene: TRBD1
v_gene: TRBV7-2
CDR3nt: TGTGCCAGCAGCTTAACTCGGGACAGACTAGAGACCCAGTACTTC
CDR3aa: CASSLTRDRLETQYF

j_gene: TRBJ1-6
abundance: NA
d_gene: TRBD1
v_gene: TRBV6-1
CDR3nt: TGTGCCAGCAGTGAGTCCGCAGGGGGATCCTATAATTCACCCCTCCACTTT
CDR3aa: CASSESAGGSYNSPLHF

j_gene: TRBJ2-1
abundance: NA
d_gene: TRBD2
v_gene: TRBV5-1
CDR3nt: TGCGCCAGCAGCTTTCTCCTAGCGGGAGGCGGTGAGCAGTTCTTC
CDR3aa: CASSFLLAGGGEQFF

j_gene: TRBJ1-2
abundance: NA
d_gene: NA
v_gene: TRBV4-2
CDR3nt: TGTGCCAGCAACGATGACGGGGACTATGGCTACACCTTC
CDR3aa: CASNDDGDYGYTF

j_gene: TRBJ1-6
abundance: NA
d_gene: TRBD1
v_gene: TRBV6-6
CDR3nt: TGTGCCAGCATTTCGCAGGGGGCACTGGGGAATTCACCCCTCCACTTT
CDR3aa: CASISQGALGNSPLHF

j_gene: TRBJ2-7
abundance: once
d_gene: TRBD2
v_gene: TRBV6-5
CDR3nt: TGTGCCAGCAGTTACCCCGGGAGGGGAGGAGTCGAGCAGTACTTC
CDR3aa: CASSYPGRGGVEQYF

j_gene: TRBJ2-5
abundance: NA
d_gene: TRBD2
v_gene: TRBV5-6
CDR3nt: TGTGCCAGCAGCTTGGTGGGCGGAGCGGGGGGTGAGGAGACCCAGTACTTC
CDR3aa: CASSLVGGAGGEETQYF

j_gene: TRBJ1-1
abundance: NA
d_gene: NA
v_gene: TRBV18
CDR3nt: TGTGCCAGCCGACGAGGACAGATGAACACTGAAGCTTTCTTT
CDR3aa: CASRRGQMNTEAFF

j_gene: TRBJ1-6
abundance: NA
d_gene: NA
v_gene: TRBV5-6
CDR3nt: TGTGCCAGCAGCTTGGCCGGGTTGAATTCACCCCTCCACTTT
CDR3aa: CASSLAGLNSPLHF

j_gene: TRBJ2-5
abundance: NA
d_gene: NA
v_gene: TRBV4-3
CDR3nt: TGCGCCAGCAGCCAAGATGAGGGCCGGGAGACCCAGTACTTC
CDR3aa: CASSQDEGRETQYF

j_gene: TRBJ2-3
abundance: NA
d_gene: NA
v_gene: TRBV11-3
CDR3nt: TGTGCCAGCTCCTCCGGGGGAGATACGCAGTATTTT
CDR3aa: CASSSGGDTQYF

j_gene: TRBJ1-2
abundance: NA
d_gene: TRBD1
v_gene: TRBV6-6
CDR3nt: TGTGCCAGCAGTTACGGGCAGGGGGCATATGGCTACACCTTC
CDR3aa: CASSYGQGAYGYTF

j_gene: TRBJ2-4
abundance: NA
d_gene: NA
v_gene: TRBV5-1
CDR3nt: TGCGCCAGCAGAAGTGAGGGAAGTTCCAAAAACATTCAGTACTTC
CDR3aa: CASRSEGSSKNIQYF

j_gene: TRBJ1-4
abundance: NA
d_gene: TRBD1
v_gene: TRBV5-4
CDR3nt: TGTGCCAGCAGTCGGCAGGGGGATGAAAAACTGTTTTTT
CDR3aa: CASSRQGDEKLFF

j_gene: TRBJ2-7
abundance: NA
d_gene: NA
v_gene: TRBV5-5
CDR3nt: TGTGCCAGCAGCTCTCTCTTCTCCTACGAGCAGTACTTC
CDR3aa: CASSSLFSYEQYF

j_gene: TRBJ1-2
abundance: NA
d_gene: TRBD1
v_gene: TRBV30
CDR3nt: TGTGCCTGGAGTGTACGAAGGGGGCAGGTTGGCTACACCTTC
CDR3aa: CAWSVRRGQVGYTF

j_gene: TRBJ2-5
abundance: NA
d_gene: NA
v_gene: TRBV7-6
CDR3nt: TGTGCCAGCAGCTTAGCGATCGGGGTGGGGGAGACCCAGTACTTC
CDR3aa: CASSLAIGVGETQYF

j_gene: TRBJ2-1
abundance: NA
d_gene: NA
v_gene: TRBV9
CDR3nt: TGTGCCAGCAGTCAAAACAATGAGCAGTTCTTC
CDR3aa: CASSQNNEQFF

j_gene: TRBJ1-4
abundance: NA
d_gene: TRBD1
v_gene: TRBV7-6
CDR3nt: TGTGCCAGCAGCCGCGGGACAGGGGTAACTAATGAAAAACTGTTTTTT
CDR3aa: CASSRGTGVTNEKLFF

j_gene: TRBJ1-1
abundance: once
d_gene: NA
v_gene: TRBV7-2
CDR3nt: TGTGCCAGCAGCTTCTATAACACTGAAGCTTTCTTT
CDR3aa: CASSFYNTEAFF

j_gene: TRBJ1-1
abundance: NA
d_gene: NA
v_gene: TRBV5-1
CDR3nt: TGCGCCAGCAGCCCCGAGGGGGTTACTGAAGCTTTCTTT
CDR3aa: CASSPEGVTEAFF

j_gene: TRBJ1-5
abundance: NA
d_gene: TRBD1
v_gene: TRBV6-2/TRBV6-3
CDR3nt: TGTGCCAGCAGCCTCCCGGGACAGGGGGGTCAGCCCCAGCATTTT
CDR3aa: CASSLPGQGGQPQHF

j_gene: TRBJ1-1
abundance: NA
d_gene: TRBD1
v_gene: TRBV6-2/TRBV6-3
CDR3nt: TGTGCCAGCAGTTGGGGACAGGGCGGCACTGAAGCTTTCTTT
CDR3aa: CASSWGQGGTEAFF

j_gene: TRBJ1-5
abundance: NA
d_gene: TRBD1
v_gene: TRBV27
CDR3nt: TGTGCCAGCAGTTTAGGGGGACAGGGGATTATGGGCAATCAGCCCCAGCATTTT
CDR3aa: CASSLGGQGIMGNQPQHF

j_gene: TRBJ1-1
abundance: NA
d_gene: NA
v_gene: TRBV6-5
CDR3nt: TGTGCCAGTGCACAGGGTAACACTGAAGCTTTCTTT
CDR3aa: CASAQGNTEAFF

j_gene: TRBJ2-7
abundance: NA
d_gene: NA
v_gene: TRBV7-6
CDR3nt: TGTGCCAGCAGCTTAAGGGGCACCTGGGACGAGCAGTACTTC
CDR3aa: CASSLRGTWDEQYF

j_gene: TRBJ2-3
abundance: NA
d_gene: TRBD2
v_gene: TRBV9
CDR3nt: TGTGCCAGCAGCGCTCGGACTAGCGGGCACCTGGTAAGAGATACGCAGTATTTT
CDR3aa: CASSARTSGHLVRDTQYF

j_gene: TRBJ2-7
abundance: NA
d_gene: TRBD2
v_gene: TRBV4-1
CDR3nt: TGCGCCAGCAGCTGGGGGACTAGCGTGGCCTACGAGCAGTACTTC
CDR3aa: CASSWGTSVAYEQYF

j_gene: TRBJ2-3
abundance: NA
d_gene: TRBD2
v_gene: TRBV6-5
CDR3nt: TGTGCCAGCGTCGGGGGGGCCCCAGATACGCAGTATTTT
CDR3aa: CASVGGAPDTQYF

j_gene: TRBJ1-2
abundance: NA
d_gene: TRBD1
v_gene: TRBV15
CDR3nt: TGTGCCACCAGCAGAGACCTCCTGGGACAGGGGGGAGTCGGCTACACCTTC
CDR3aa: CATSRDLLGQGGVGYTF

j_gene: TRBJ2-6
abundance: many
d_gene: TRBD1
v_gene: TRBV5-1
CDR3nt: TGCGCCAGCAGCTCCCGAGGACAGGGGCCAGTCTCTGGGGCCAACGTCCTGACTTTC
CDR3aa: CASSSRGQGPVSGANVLTF

j_gene: TRBJ1-1
abundance: NA
d_gene: NA
v_gene: TRBV20-1
CDR3nt: TGCAGTGCTAGCCAGGGCGTTGAAGCTTTCTTT
CDR3aa: CSASQGVEAFF

j_gene: TRBJ1-6
abundance: NA
d_gene: NA
v_gene: TRBV9
CDR3nt: TGTGCCAGCAGCGGAACCGACACGGTTAGTTCACCCCTCCACTTT
CDR3aa: CASSGTDTVSSPLHF